One sample yielded the 9 T cell receptor beta chains listed below, sequenced in a study of T cell repertoires and leukemia-associated antigens. MiXCR, applied by TCRdb to the 5' RACE reads, yields one record per CDR3 protein. The data show approximately 10,000 distinct CDR3 sequences, around two fifths seen once. These receptors' antigens are unknown. Sequences were obtained from CD3+ T cells sorted from blood and cultured. These receptors all stem from a female donor in good health.

The CDR3 nucleotides are TGCAGTGCTAGAGATCGAGACAGGAAGACCTATGGCTACACCTTC. Protein: CSARDRDRKTYGYTF. The rearrangement links TRBV20-1 to TRBJ1-2; a possible D gene is TRBD1 (6 bases). Germline V gene lookup returns CDR1 DFQATT and CDR2 SNEGSKA (reference sequence). The CDR3 consists of 15 residues. V was shortened by 0 bases and J by 4 bases, with 15 bases between the two germline ends.

The sample holds a few counts of this clonotype. This chain joins TRBV6-6 and TRBJ1-2; 9 bases are shared with TRBD1. This CDR3 has 17 residues. V lost 2 bases to trimming and J lost 6 bases; unmatched junction nucleotides: 13. Germline CDR1 MNHNY, CDR2 SVGAGI (reference sequence). CDR3 sequence (DNA): TGTGCCAGCAGTTACAGGGGACAGGGACCACATTTAGATGGCTACACCTTC. Translating gives CASSYRGQGPHLDGYTF.

This clonotype was seen repeatedly, ten times or more. The rearrangement links TRBV7-9 to TRBJ2-6, with 7 bases lining up with TRBD2. The CDR3 runs 16 residues. V was pared by 11 bases and J by 2 bases, with 12 bases of the junction left unmatched. CDR1 SEHNR and CDR2 FQNEAQ come from the germline V gene (reference sequence). The CDR3 sequence: CAVRLAARAGANVLTF. The CDR3 nucleotides read TGTGCCGTACGACTAGCAGCACGCGCTGGGGCCAACGTCCTGACTTTC. The full variable domain, in which reference TRBV7-9 and TRBJ2-6 provide the parts outside the CDR3, is DTGVSQNPRHKITKRGQNVTFRCDPISEHNRLYWYRQTLGQGPEFLTYFQNEAQLEKSRLLSDRFSAERPKGSFSTLEIQRTEQGDSAMYLCAVRLAARAGANVLTFGAGSRLTVL.

Regarding this clonotype: One junction end disagrees with the germline gene, perhaps due to a read error. J is TRBJ2-7 and V is TRBV6-1, with D tentatively TRBD1 (5 bases). The CDR3 has 15 residues. Germline CDR1 MNHNS, CDR2 SASEGT. CDR3 amino acids: CANSERIRASYEQYF. CDR3 coding DNA: TGTGCCAACAGTGAACGTATCAGGGCATCCTACGAGCAGTACTTC.

This chain joins TRBV20-1 and TRBJ2-5; D is ambiguous. This CDR3 has 12 residues. Germline V lookup: CDR1 DFQATT, CDR2 SNEGSKA (reference sequence). The ends were cut back, 3 bases at V and 4 bases at J, with 9 bases in the middle. CDR3 nucleotides: TGCAGTGCTAGGGCCGACGGAGAGACCCAGTACTTC. Its translation: CSARADGETQYF.

V and J are TRBV5-1 and TRBJ2-5, with 8 bases aligning to TRBD2. Trimming removed 5 bases from V and 2 bases from J; junction bases left unmatched: 8. The CDR3 length is 15 residues. CDR1 and CDR2 from the germline V gene are SGHRS and YFSETQ. The chain's CDR3 is CASRNSGNDQETQYF. For the CDR3, the DNA is TGCGCCAGCAGAAATAGCGGGAATGATCAAGAGACCCAGTACTTC.

The J gene is TRBJ1-1, the V gene TRBV29-1; D gene unclear. The V end lost 6 bases, the J end lost 1 base, and 9 bases lay between the germline ends. This CDR3 has 12 amino acids. The V gene's germline CDR1 is SQVTM and CDR2 ANQGSEA. The CDR3 spells CSVWSRNTEAFF. For the CDR3, the DNA is TGCAGCGTGTGGTCGAGGAACACTGAAGCTTTCTTT. The complete variable domain, with remaining parts taken from reference TRBV29-1 and TRBJ1-1, reads SAVISQKPSRDICQRGTSLTIQCQVDSQVTMMFWYRQQPGQSLTLIATANQGSEATYESGFVIDKFPISRPNLTFSTLTVSNMSPEDSSIYLCSVWSRNTEAFFGQGTRLTVV.

The J gene is TRBJ2-3, the V gene TRBV20-1, with D maybe TRBD1 (7 bases). V dropped 0 bases and J dropped 1 base, with 8 bases sitting between them. Germline CDR1 is DFQATT and CDR2 is SNEGSKA (reference sequence). This CDR3 has 14 amino acids. As DNA, the CDR3 is TGCAGTGCTAGAGACAGGGGGGGCACAGATACGCAGTATTTT. Encoded protein: CSARDRGGTDTQYF.

V is TRBV7-2 and J is TRBJ2-6; 11 positions match TRBD2. This CDR3 spans 17 amino acids. V lost 2 bases and J lost 1; bases outside the gene matches: 1. Germline-derived CDR1 and CDR2 are SGHTA and FQGNSA. The CDR3 DNA is TGTGCCAGCAGCTTACTAGCGGGAGGTTCTGGGGCCAACGTCCTGACTTTC. Residues: CASSLLAGGSGANVLTF. Filled out from reference TRBV7-2 and TRBJ2-6, the complete variable domain reads GAGVSQSPSNKVTEKGKDVELRCDPISGHTALYWYRQSLGQGLEFLIYFQGNSAPDKSGLPSDRFSAERTGGSVSTLTIQRTQQEDSAVYLCASSLLAGGSGANVLTFGAGSRLTVL.